This T cell receptor (beta chain) was recovered during a study of T-cell memory formation after mild COVID-19. The CDR3 spans 17 residues. From germline, CDR1 is SQVTM and CDR2 ANQGSEA. The junction had 12 bases not matched to a gene; V was cut back by 2 bases and J by 6 bases. TCRdb called the 5' RACE reads again in MiXCR, with one record for every CDR3 protein. The sample includes hundreds of thousands of distinct CDR3 sequences, over 20% of them seen just once. The TCR sequence derives from an adult woman who had mild COVID-19 (a few samples of this study predate the infection). Cell type and time point are not known. V is TRBV29-1 and J is TRBJ2-2; 10 bases agree with TRBD1. The material sequenced was PBMCs or a T cell subset sorted from them (not recorded which). CDR3 coding DNA: TGCAGCGTTGAAAGGGGCCGGGACAGGGGAGTATCCGGGGAGCTGTTTTTT. Its protein is CSVERGRDRGVSGELFF.